A selection of T cell receptor beta chains follows, all from one sample in a study of T cell clones after liver transplantation. Some clones are missing from TCRdb's copy, which holds only in-frame ones; the method was immunoSEQ multiplex PCR. Of roughly 80,000 clones listed, roughly 83% are singletons. Sample: CD4+ T cells from blood, taken at the 22-month timepoint. All receptors derive from a human patient who received a liver transplant. The graft donor may have contributed some T cells. Each CDR3 is given with its conserved first and last residue. Fields, in order: CDR3 length, J gene, D gene, clone size, V gene, CDR3 DNA, CDR3 protein. A D gene is named only where the DNA matches it firmly. Clone size appears in some rows only: once, few, many, or a class for an expanded clone.

>17|TRBJ2-7|.|.|TRBV5-1
TGCGCCAGCAGCTACTTCCGTGAAGGGCTAATTTCCTACGAGCAGTACTTC
CASSYFREGLISYEQYF
>13|TRBJ1-1|.|.|TRBV12-5
TGTGCTAGTGGCGTCGGAGTAAACACTGAAGCTTTCTTT
CASGVGVNTEAFF
>13|TRBJ2-5|TRBD2|.|TRBV18
TGTGCCAGCTCACAGGGACTAGAAGAGACCCAGTACTTC
CASSQGLEETQYF
>15|TRBJ2-7|TRBD1|.|TRBV5-1
TGCGCCAGCAGCGGACAGGGGGCCCTCCTGGAGGAGCAGTACTTC
CASSGQGALLEEQYF
>15|TRBJ2-7|TRBD2|.|TRBV5-5
TGTGCCAGCAGCTTAGAGCCCGGGACTAACTACGAGCAGTACTTC
CASSLEPGTNYEQYF
>15|TRBJ2-7|.|.|TRBV7-3
TGTGCCAGCAGCTTATTTGTGAGCTCGGTCTACGAGCAGTACTTC
CASSLFVSSVYEQYF
>15|TRBJ1-5|TRBD1|few|TRBV29-1
TGCAGCGTTTCCCCCGGACAGGGTCCGAATCAGCCCCAGCATTTT
CSVSPGQGPNQPQHF
>13|TRBJ2-2|.|.|TRBV30
TGTGCCTGGAAAAGGCCGGGAGCCGGGGAGCTGTTTTTT
CAWKRPGAGELFF
>13|TRBJ1-1|TRBD1|.|TRBV5-6
TGTGCCAGCAGCAGGGACAGGAGGACTGAAGCTTTCTTT
CASSRDRRTEAFF
>14|TRBJ1-4|.|.|TRBV6-6
TGTGCCAGCAACCTACAGGGAATCAATGAAAAACTGTTTTTT
CASNLQGINEKLFF
>16|TRBJ2-1|TRBD1|.|TRBV19
TGTGCCAGTAGTCTGGGACAGGGGGTCCAGAGGAGTGAGCAGTTCTTC
CASSLGQGVQRSEQFF
>13|TRBJ2-3|.|.|TRBV1
TGCACCAGCAGCCACCGACTAGGAGATACGCAGTATTTT
CTSSHRLGDTQYF
>14|TRBJ2-1|.|.|TRBV5-4
TGTGCCAGCAGCCCGCGGCCGGACTACAATGAGCAGTTCTTC
CASSPRPDYNEQFF
>15|TRBJ2-3|TRBD2|.|TRBV18
TGTGCCAGCTCGGCCCTAGCGGGGGCGGCAGATACGCAGTATTTT
CASSALAGAADTQYF
>15|TRBJ1-2|TRBD1|.|TRBV11-2
TGTGCCAGCAGCTTAAGTGGGACAGGGTGGGGCGGCTACACCTTC
CASSLSGTGWGGYTF
>14|TRBJ2-7|.|.|TRBV5-4
TGTGCCAGCAGCTTGTCGGGAGCCGCCTACGAGCAGTACTTC
CASSLSGAAYEQYF
>15|TRBJ1-4|TRBD1|.|TRBV29-1
TGCAGCGTTGAAGAGACTGGGACAGTCGGTGAAAAACTGTTTTTT
CSVEETGTVGEKLFF
>17|TRBJ2-6|.|.|TRBV4-3
TGCGCCAGCAGCCAAGAATACGTTAGCTCTGGGGCCAACGTCCTGACTTTC
CASSQEYVSSGANVLTF
>15|TRBJ2-3|TRBD2|once|TRBV6-4
TGTGCCAGCAGTGTCAGACTAGCCTTCGCAGATACGCAGTATTTT
CASSVRLAFADTQYF
>16|TRBJ2-7|.|.|TRBV27
TGTGCCAGCAGTCCCGGGGGTAGCGGAAGCTCCTACGAGCAGTACTTC
CASSPGGSGSSYEQYF
>21|TRBJ2-6|TRBD2|once|TRBV4-3
TGCGCCAGCAGCCAAGAAAAGAGGGAGGGCCTATCAGTAGTTGGGGCCAACGTCCTGACTTTC
CASSQEKREGLSVVGANVLTF
>15|TRBJ1-3|TRBD1|once|TRBV28
TGTGCCAGTGGGGGACAGGGGGAGGTTGGAAACACCATATATTTT
CASGGQGEVGNTIYF
>15|TRBJ2-4|.|.|TRBV29-1
TGCAGCGTTGCTTCGCCAGACAGGCCCAAAAACATTCAGTACTTC
CSVASPDRPKNIQYF
>14|TRBJ1-5|.|.|TRBV28
TGTGCCAGCGGGAAGTGGAGGGGCTGGCAGCCCCAGCATTTT
CASGKWRGWQPQHF
>14|TRBJ1-6|TRBD1|.|TRBV6-1
TGTGCCAGCAGGGAACAGGGGTCCAATTCACCCCTCCACTTT
CASREQGSNSPLHF
>16|TRBJ2-1|.|.|TRBV7-3
TGTGCCAGCAGCCAGGCCATCACAGGCTCCTACAATGAGCAGTTCTTC
CASSQAITGSYNEQFF
>13|TRBJ1-1|.|.|TRBV18
TGTGCCAGCAGGCAGGGTTCGAACACTGAAGCTTTCTTT
CASRQGSNTEAFF
>14|TRBJ1-5|.|.|TRBV27
TGTGCCAGCAATCCCTCAGGAGGCAATCAGCCCCAGCATTTT
CASNPSGGNQPQHF
>14|TRBJ1-2|.|once|TRBV19
TGTGCCAGTAGTATAGCCGGGCACCTCTATGGCTACACCTTC
CASSIAGHLYGYTF
>16|TRBJ2-7|.|.|TRBV7-2
TGTGCCAGCAGCTTAGCTTCAGGGGCGAAGATCTACGAGCAGTACTTC
CASSLASGAKIYEQYF
>17|TRBJ2-5|TRBD2|.|TRBV11-2
TGTGCCAGCAGCCCCGGACTAGCGGGGGCCGTCGGAGAGACCCAGTACTTC
CASSPGLAGAVGETQYF
>13|TRBJ1-1|.|.|TRBV27
TGTGCCAGCAAACCGGGGGGGAGGAATTTAGCTTTCTTT
CASKPGGRNLAFF